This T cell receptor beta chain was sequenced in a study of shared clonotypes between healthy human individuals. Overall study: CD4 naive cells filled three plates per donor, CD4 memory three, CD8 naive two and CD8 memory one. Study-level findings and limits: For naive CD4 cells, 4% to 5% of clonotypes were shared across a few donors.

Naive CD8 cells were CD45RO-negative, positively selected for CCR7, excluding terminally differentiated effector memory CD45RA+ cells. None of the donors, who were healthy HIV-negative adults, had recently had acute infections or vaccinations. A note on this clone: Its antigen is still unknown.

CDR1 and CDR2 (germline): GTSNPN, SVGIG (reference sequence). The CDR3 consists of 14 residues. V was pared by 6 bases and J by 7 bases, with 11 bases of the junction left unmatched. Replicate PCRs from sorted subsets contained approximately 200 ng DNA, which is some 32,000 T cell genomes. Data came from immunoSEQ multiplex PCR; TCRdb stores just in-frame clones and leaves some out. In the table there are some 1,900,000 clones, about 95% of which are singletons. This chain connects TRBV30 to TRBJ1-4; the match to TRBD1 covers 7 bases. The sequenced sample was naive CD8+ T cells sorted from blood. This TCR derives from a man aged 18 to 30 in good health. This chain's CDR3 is CACNGDSPIEKLFF. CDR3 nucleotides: TGTGCCTGCAACGGGGACAGCCCGATTGAAAAACTGTTTTTT.